The 14 T cell receptor beta chains below come from one sample, sequenced in a study of post-analysis software for immune sequencing data. Study-wide findings and caveats: With TRBV5-6, TRBV5-1 and TRBV20-1 included, five TRBV segments were more frequent in patients than in controls.

Researchers reported that TCR beta cDNA libraries carried unique molecular identifiers. TCRdb reanalysed the PCR reads using MiXCR and keeps one entry per CDR3 protein. Among about 540,000 distinct CDR3 sequences listed, around a third were seen once. These TCRs' antigens remain unknown. Sequences were obtained from blood. Receptors were obtained from a girl aged 2-17 years with multiple sclerosis.

The chain couples TRBV5-1 to TRBJ2-2, with 9 bases identical to TRBD2. The germline V gene encodes CDR1 SGHRS and CDR2 YFSETQ. This CDR3 has 16 amino acids. The trim removed 2 bases at V and 2 bases at J, leaving 4 bases unmatched. CDR3 region: CASSLAGGANTGELFF. DNA for the CDR3: TGCGCCAGCAGCTTAGCGGGGGGCGCAAACACCGGGGAGCTGTTTTTT.

The V gene is TRBV12-3 or TRBV12-4, the J gene TRBJ2-2, with D perhaps matching TRBD1 or TRBD2 (6 bases each). V lost 6 bases and J 4 bases, leaving 12 bases between the germline ends. The CDR3 is made up of 14 amino acids. CDR3 sequence reads: CASSIGGTTGELFF. CDR3 bases: TGTGCCAGCAGCATAGGGGGGACCACCGGGGAGCTGTTTTTT.

This clonotype was found many times. The chain links TRBV28 to TRBJ1-2; possible D gene TRBD1, 5 bases. This CDR3 is 12 amino acids long. Trimming left V 10 bases short and J 6 bases short, with 15 bases between. Per the germline V gene, CDR1 is MDHEN and CDR2 is SYDVKM. CDR3 loop: CATTSGTDGYTF. The CDR3 DNA reads as TGTGCCACCACCTCTGGGACGGATGGCTACACCTTC.

This chain uses TRBV7-2 with TRBJ2-7, with D possibly being TRBD1 (6 bases). Trimming left V 5 bases short and J 3 bases short, with 20 bases between. The CDR3 is made up of 16 amino acids. Looked up from germline, CDR1 is SGHTA and CDR2 is FQGNSA. The CDR3 DNA sequence: TGTGCCAGCAGCCCATTGCCGGACAGCGCGAGCTACGAGCAGTACTTC. Protein: CASSPLPDSASYEQYF.

This clonotype was counted ten times or more. The chain uses TRBV12-3 or TRBV12-4 and TRBJ2-7; D gene unclear. This CDR3 has 13 amino acids. V lost 7 bases and J 0 bases, leaving 10 bases between the germline ends. The CDR3 sequence is CASTVTSSYEQYF. The CDR3 DNA follows: TGTGCCAGCACCGTTACTTCCTCCTACGAGCAGTACTTC.

The chain employs TRBV20-1 and TRBJ2-7; D is perhaps TRBD1 or TRBD2 (5 bases each). The germline CDR1 and CDR2 sequences are DFQATT and SNEGSKA (reference sequence). This CDR3 spans 13 amino acids. Trimming stripped 6 bases from V and 0 bases from J, with 12 bases between. CDR3 loop: CSAYEGSSYEQYF. CDR3 coding DNA: TGCAGTGCCTATGAGGGGAGCTCCTACGAGCAGTACTTC.

This chain joins TRBV7-9 and TRBJ2-5; tentatively, D is TRBD2 (5 bases). Germline loops: CDR1 SEHNR, CDR2 FQNEAQ (reference sequence). V gave up 4 bases and J gave up 1 base, with 22 bases separating them. There are 18 residues in the CDR3. The CDR3 nucleotides read TGTGCCAGCAGCTCAACCGCCTACGACCGGGGAACCCAAGAGACCCAGTACTTC. Protein: CASSSTAYDRGTQETQYF. Full variable domain (rest looked up from reference TRBV7-9 and TRBJ2-5): DTGVSQNPRHKITKRGQNVTFRCDPISEHNRLYWYRQTLGQGPEFLTYFQNEAQLEKSRLLSDRFSAERPKGSFSTLEIQRTEQGDSAMYLCASSSTAYDRGTQETQYFGPGTRLLVL.

In regard to this clonotype: Germline is not matched at one junction end, which may reflect a read error. This chain joins TRBV12-3 or TRBV12-4 and TRBJ1-1; 8 nucleotides align to TRBD1. This CDR3 is built from 13 residues. CDR3 loop: CASGLDGTGEAFF. The CDR3 region has the DNA TGTGCCAGCGGTTTAGACGGGACAGGAGAAGCTTTCTTT.

The chain carries TRBV20-1 and TRBJ1-4, with D maybe TRBD1 (5 bases). The CDR3 length is 14 residues. Germline values: CDR1 DFQATT, CDR2 SNEGSKA (reference sequence). V was cut by 6 bases and J by 2 bases, with 13 bases left in between. CDR3 sequence reads: CSAGSGLTNEKLFF. DNA for the CDR3: TGCAGTGCAGGATCGGGACTGACTAATGAAAAACTGTTTTTT.

The table lists this clonotype with a few counts. J is TRBJ2-7 and V is TRBV5-1, with D possibly being TRBD1 (6 bases). The CDR3 loop spans 14 amino acids. Trimming took off 3 bases at V and 1 base at J, with 11 bases between the two ends. Germline assignment: CDR1 SGHRS and CDR2 YFSETQ. CDR3 sequence (DNA): TGCGCCAGCAGCTCCGTCAGGGGTTCCTACGAGCAGTACTTC. It codes for CASSSVRGSYEQYF.

This clonotype was found a few times. Germline is not matched at one junction end, which may reflect a read error. The chain couples TRBV20-1 to TRBJ2-5; TRBD1 matches 7 bases. The CDR3 runs 13 residues. The germline gives CDR1 DFQATT, CDR2 SNEGSKA (reference sequence). The CDR3 is CSGHRGTQEAQYF. Here the CDR3 DNA reads TGCAGTGGCCACAGGGGCACCCAAGAGGCCCAGTACTTC.

V gene TRBV4-3 combines with J gene TRBJ1-2; D gene uncertain. The CDR3 has 15 amino acids. V was trimmed by 0 bases and J by 4 bases, leaving 12 bases between them. Germline V gene lookup returns CDR1 LGHNA and CDR2 YSLEER. The CDR3 spells CASSQERTAVYGYTF. In DNA form, the CDR3 reads TGCGCCAGCAGCCAAGAACGGACGGCCGTCTATGGCTACACCTTC.

This clonotype was observed a few times. This sequence joins TRBV7-8 and TRBJ2-7; D might be TRBD1 or TRBD2, each matching 5 bases. Trimming left V 5 bases short and J 2 bases short, with 16 bases between. The CDR3 sequence is 15 residues long. Germline V gives CDR1 SGHVS, CDR2 FQNEAQ. CDR3 sequence (DNA): TGTGCCAGCAGCCCGACCCGGGACCGACCCTACGAGCAGTACTTC. Amino acid sequence: CASSPTRDRPYEQYF.

The chain has TRBV6-6 and TRBJ1-1; a weak D match, TRBD1 (5 bases). This CDR3 is built from 16 residues. V lost 3 bases, J lost 1 base, and 15 bases lay in between. From germline, CDR1 is MNHNY and CDR2 SVGAGI (reference sequence). The CDR3 region is CASSYGRGLGNTEAFF. The CDR3 DNA reads TGTGCCAGCAGTTATGGGAGGGGCTTAGGGAACACTGAAGCTTTCTTT.